What follows are 18 T cell receptor beta chains derived from one specimen sequenced in a study of blood T cell repertoires in COVID-19. Only in-frame clones appear in the TCRdb table, and some are missing; sequencing was by immunoSEQ multiplex PCR. The sample consists of under 450,000 clones, about four fifths of them appearing once. The specimen sequenced was peripheral blood. The receptor source for this set is a human donor with acute or convalescent COVID-19. The donor label of this sample is uncertain.

This rearrangement joins TRBV28 to TRBJ2-3, with TRBD1 as a possible D gene (6 bases). The CDR3 contains 15 residues. CDR1 is MDHEN and CDR2 is SYDVKM in the germline V gene. Trimming pared 5 bases from V and 0 bases from J, leaving 12 bases between. The CDR3 sequence is CASSPRGQSTDTQYF. In nucleotides, the CDR3 is TGTGCCAGCAGTCCCCGAGGACAGAGCACAGATACGCAGTATTTT.

The chain employs TRBV7-2 and TRBJ2-7; D remains ambiguous. The CDR3 is 12 amino acids. Germline V gives CDR1 SGHTA, CDR2 FQGNSA. Trimming removed 5 bases from V and 3 bases from J, with 8 bases in between. CDR3 residues: CASSPSFYEQYF. In DNA form, the CDR3 reads TGTGCCAGCAGCCCCTCTTTCTACGAGCAGTACTTC.

The chain carries TRBV18 and TRBJ1-5, with TRBD1 matching 7 bases. The CDR3 covers 13 residues. V shed 5 bases and J 6 bases; nucleotides not matched to a gene: 4. Looked up from germline, CDR1 is KGHSH and CDR2 is LQKENI. The CDR3 DNA follows: TGTGCCAGCTCAATAGACAGGGCTCAGCCCCAGCATTTT. Translating it yields CASSIDRAQPQHF.

The genes are TRBV9 and TRBJ1-2; 7 bases match TRBD1. J lost 8 bases, V lost 0 bases, and 4 bases had no gene match. The CDR3 has 13 residues. Germline V gene sequence: CDR1 SGDLS, CDR2 YYNGEE. CDR3 sequence (DNA): TGTGCCAGCAGCGTAGGGGGACAGTCCGGCTACACCTTC. Translation: CASSVGGQSGYTF.

Details on this clone: This same CDR3 is encoded by further DNA sequences in the sample. The rearrangement joins TRBV18 to TRBJ1-1; TRBD1 matches at 8 bases. This CDR3 has 13 residues. Germline CDR1 and CDR2: KGHSH and LQKENI. V trimming: 4 bases; J trimming: 7 bases; junction bases outside the gene matches: 5. The CDR3 sequence is CASSLGQGNEAFF. The CDR3 region has the DNA TGTGCCAGCTCACTAGGACAGGGAAATGAAGCTTTCTTT.

The chain employs TRBV19 and TRBJ1-2, with D uncertain. Germline CDR1 and CDR2: LNHDA and SQIVND (reference sequence). Trimming shortened V by 6 bases and J by 12 bases, and 23 bases separated the two germline ends. The CDR3 is 14 amino acids. CDR3 in amino acids: CASSSNGSGRRDTF. The CDR3 coding sequence is TGTGCCAGTAGCTCAAACGGGAGTGGCAGGCGGGACACCTTC.

CDR3 in DNA: TGCGCCAGCAGCCAAGATTTGGGCTGGTCGAACTATGGCTACACCTTC. Translating it yields CASSQDLGWSNYGYTF. The chain employs TRBV4-1 and TRBJ1-2, with D hard to call. The V and J ends lost 0 bases and 2 bases respectively, with 13 bases between them. CDR1 MGHRA and CDR2 YSYEKL come from the germline V gene. This CDR3 spans 16 amino acids.

The chain uses TRBV30 and TRBJ1-1; TRBD1 matches at 7 bases. The ends lost 2 bases at V and 5 bases at J; junction bases unmatched: 11. From germline, CDR1 is GTSNPN and CDR2 SVGIG (reference sequence). This CDR3 is 15 amino acids long. CDR3 residues: CAWSPPDRDGTEAFF. The CDR3 nucleotides are TGTGCCTGGAGTCCCCCCGACAGGGATGGGACTGAAGCTTTCTTT.

V and J are TRBV28 and TRBJ1-5; no reliable D call. The CDR3 is 14 residues long. V was shortened by 2 bases and J by 4 bases, with 9 bases between the two germline ends. CDR1 and CDR2 from the germline V gene are MDHEN and SYDVKM. The CDR3 nucleotides are TGTGCCAGCAGTTTACTGGGCCTAAATCAGCCCCAGCATTTT. Its protein is CASSLLGLNQPQHF.

This rearrangement joins TRBV18 to TRBJ2-3; maybe TRBD2 (5 bases). The V and J ends lost 4 bases and 1 base respectively, with 18 bases between them. Germline V gene lookup returns CDR1 KGHSH and CDR2 LQKENI. This CDR3 is built from 17 residues. The CDR3 DNA reads as TGTGCCAGCTCACGGCAAGCGTGGCCCGGGGGCACAGATACGCAGTATTTT. Translating gives CASSRQAWPGGTDTQYF. The full variable domain, in which reference TRBV18 and TRBJ2-3 provide the parts outside the CDR3, is NAGVMQNPRHLVRRRGQEARLRCSPMKGHSHVYWYRQLPEEGLKFMVYLQKENIIDESGMPKERFSAEFPKEGPSILRIQQVVRGDSAAYFCASSRQAWPGGTDTQYFGPGTRLTVL.

This chain uses TRBV28 with TRBJ1-2; the D gene is possibly TRBD1 (5 bases). Germline values: CDR1 MDHEN, CDR2 SYDVKM. This CDR3 is 14 amino acids long. Trimming stripped 6 bases from V and 4 bases from J, with 15 bases between. Here the CDR3 DNA reads TGTGCCAGCAGGTACCCCAGGGCCCCCTATGGCTACACCTTC. This sequence encodes CASRYPRAPYGYTF.

The chain uses TRBV10-3 and TRBJ2-3; 7 positions match TRBD2. Trimming took 4 bases from V and 0 from J; bases not matched to a gene: 4. This CDR3 spans 15 amino acids. Germline V CDR1 and CDR2: ENHRY, SYGVKD. The CDR3: CAISGAGTSTDTQYF. In DNA, the CDR3 is TGTGCCATCAGTGGAGCGGGAACTAGCACAGATACGCAGTATTTT.

The V gene is TRBV7-9, the J gene TRBJ2-6, with a weak D call TRBD2 (5 bases). The CDR3 totals 16 residues. CDR1 and CDR2 (germline): SEHNR, FQNEAQ (reference sequence). Trimming took 5 bases from V and 1 from J, leaving 12 bases between them. The CDR3 nucleotides are TGTGCCAGCAGCAGAGGAACGGGATCTGGGGCCAACGTCCTGACTTTC. It codes for CASSRGTGSGANVLTF.

The J gene is TRBJ1-1, the V gene TRBV5-1; D perhaps matches TRBD1 (5 bases). Germline V gene data show CDR1 as SGHRS and CDR2 as YFSETQ. This CDR3 region has 14 residues. With 5 bases removed from V and 2 bases from J, the gap between germline ends came to 13 bases. The CDR3 protein is CASRLTDSNTEAFF. The CDR3 DNA follows: TGCGCCAGCAGACTTACAGACAGTAACACTGAAGCTTTCTTT.

A single count supports this clone. V gene TRBV11-2 combines with J gene TRBJ2-7; the match to TRBD1 covers 7 bases. Germline V CDR1 and CDR2: SGHAT, FQNNGV. The CDR3 has 14 residues. V shed 3 bases, J shed 6 bases, and the junction held 8 bases outside the gene matches. The CDR3 protein is CASSLPTGPREQYF. CDR3 DNA: TGTGCCAGCAGCTTGCCGACAGGGCCCCGCGAGCAGTACTTC.

The rearrangement links TRBV5-1 to TRBJ2-1, with 12 bases identical to TRBD2. Unmatched junction bases numbered 3, after V lost 6 bases and J lost 5 bases. The CDR3 sequence is 14 residues long. CDR1 SGHRS and CDR2 YFSETQ come from the germline V gene. The CDR3 region has the DNA TGCGCCAGCAACCGACTAGCGGGAGACAATGAGCAGTTCTTC. Translating gives CASNRLAGDNEQFF.

V and J are TRBV5-1 and TRBJ2-5; D is possibly TRBD1 (6 bases). Per the germline V gene, CDR1 is SGHRS and CDR2 is YFSETQ. The CDR3 runs 19 residues. V lost 0 bases and J lost 2, with 23 bases in between. The CDR3 DNA follows: TGCGCCAGCAGCTTGGCACGGTGGACAGAAGCTAAGATTCAAGAGACCCAGTACTTC. Protein sequence: CASSLARWTEAKIQETQYF. The variable domain in full, with the rest retrieved from reference TRBV5-1 and TRBJ2-5, is KAGVTQTPRYLIKTRGQQVTLSCSPISGHRSVSWYQQTPGQGLQFLFEYFSETQRNKGNFPGRFSGRQFSNSRSEMNVSTLELGDSALYLCASSLARWTEAKIQETQYFGPGTRLLVL.

J is TRBJ2-7 and V is TRBV14; the match to TRBD2 covers 7 bases. The germline gives CDR1 SGHDN, CDR2 FVKESK. This CDR3 comprises 14 residues. With 3 bases clipped from V and 3 bases from J, the junction kept 5 bases outside the gene matches. The CDR3 is CASSHRGSYYEQYF. The CDR3 nucleotides read TGTGCCAGCAGCCACCGCGGGAGCTACTACGAGCAGTACTTC.